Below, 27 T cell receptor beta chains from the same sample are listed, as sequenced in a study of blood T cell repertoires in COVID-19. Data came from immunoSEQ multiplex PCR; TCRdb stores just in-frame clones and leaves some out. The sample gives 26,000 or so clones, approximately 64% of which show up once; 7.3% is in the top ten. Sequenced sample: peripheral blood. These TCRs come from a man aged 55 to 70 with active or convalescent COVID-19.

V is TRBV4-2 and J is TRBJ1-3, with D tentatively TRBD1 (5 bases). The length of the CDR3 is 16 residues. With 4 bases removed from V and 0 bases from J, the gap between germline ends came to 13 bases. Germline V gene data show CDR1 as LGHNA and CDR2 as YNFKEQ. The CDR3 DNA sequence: TGTGCCAGCAGCCTTGGGGCTATTCACTCTGGAAACACCATATATTTT. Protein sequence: CASSLGAIHSGNTIYF.

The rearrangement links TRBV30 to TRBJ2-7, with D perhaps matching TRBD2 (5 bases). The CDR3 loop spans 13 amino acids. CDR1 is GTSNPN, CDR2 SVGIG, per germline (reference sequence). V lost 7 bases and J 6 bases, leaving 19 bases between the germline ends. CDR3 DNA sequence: TGTGCCTCAACCCGTCCCCTTGCGGGCGAGCAGTACTTC. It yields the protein CASTRPLAGEQYF.

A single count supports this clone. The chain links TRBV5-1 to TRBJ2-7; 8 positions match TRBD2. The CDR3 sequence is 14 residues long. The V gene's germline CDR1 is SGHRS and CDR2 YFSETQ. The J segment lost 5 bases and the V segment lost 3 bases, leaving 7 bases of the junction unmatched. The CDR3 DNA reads TGCGCCAGCAGCTCGGGGGGGCCCTGGAACGAGCAGTACTTC. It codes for CASSSGGPWNEQYF.

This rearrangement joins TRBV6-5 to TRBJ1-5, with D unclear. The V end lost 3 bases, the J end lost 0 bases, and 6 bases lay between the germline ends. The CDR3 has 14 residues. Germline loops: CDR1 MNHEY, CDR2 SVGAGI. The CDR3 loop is CASSYTFSNQPQHF. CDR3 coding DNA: TGTGCCAGCAGTTATACATTTAGCAATCAGCCCCAGCATTTT.

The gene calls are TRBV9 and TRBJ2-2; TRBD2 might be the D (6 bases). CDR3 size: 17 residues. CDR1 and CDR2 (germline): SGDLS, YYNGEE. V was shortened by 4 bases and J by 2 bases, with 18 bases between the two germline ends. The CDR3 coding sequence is TGTGCCAGCAGCCCAAGCAGGACTACCTCAAACACCGGGGAGCTGTTTTTT. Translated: CASSPSRTTSNTGELFF.

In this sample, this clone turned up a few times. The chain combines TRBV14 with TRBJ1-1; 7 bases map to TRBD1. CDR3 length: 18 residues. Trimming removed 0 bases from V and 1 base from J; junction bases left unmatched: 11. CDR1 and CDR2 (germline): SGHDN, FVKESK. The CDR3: CASSQDRARGWSNTEAFF. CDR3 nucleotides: TGTGCCAGCAGCCAAGATCGGGCCAGGGGGTGGTCGAACACTGAAGCTTTCTTT.

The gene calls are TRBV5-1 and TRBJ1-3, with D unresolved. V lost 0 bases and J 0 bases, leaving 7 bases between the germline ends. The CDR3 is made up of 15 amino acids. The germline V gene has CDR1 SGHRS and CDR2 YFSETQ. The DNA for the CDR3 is TGCGCCAGCAGCTTGGTGGGGAGCTCTGGAAACACCATATATTTT. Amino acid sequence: CASSLVGSSGNTIYF.

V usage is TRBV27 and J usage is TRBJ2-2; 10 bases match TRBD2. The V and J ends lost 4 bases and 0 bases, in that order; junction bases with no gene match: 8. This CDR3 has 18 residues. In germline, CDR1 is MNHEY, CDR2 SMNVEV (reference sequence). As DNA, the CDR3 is TGTGCCAGCAGTTACCGTCCAACTAGCGGGACGAACACCGGGGAGCTGTTTTTT. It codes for CASSYRPTSGTNTGELFF.

The CDR3 region has the DNA TGTGCCACCATGTCTAGGACAGGGGTGAACACTGAAGCTTTCTTT. Translating it yields CATMSRTGVNTEAFF. This chain links TRBV10-3 with TRBJ1-1; 9 bases fit TRBD1. Trimming cost V 10 bases and J 0 bases; bases outside gene matches: 9. The germline V gene has CDR1 ENHRY and CDR2 SYGVKD. The CDR3 is 15 residues long.

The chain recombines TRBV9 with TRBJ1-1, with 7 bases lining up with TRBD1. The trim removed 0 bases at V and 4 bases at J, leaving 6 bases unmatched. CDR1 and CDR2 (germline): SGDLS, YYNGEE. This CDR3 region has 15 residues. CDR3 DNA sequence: TGTGCCAGCAGCGTAGAGGACAGGCCCAGCACTGAAGCTTTCTTT. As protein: CASSVEDRPSTEAFF.

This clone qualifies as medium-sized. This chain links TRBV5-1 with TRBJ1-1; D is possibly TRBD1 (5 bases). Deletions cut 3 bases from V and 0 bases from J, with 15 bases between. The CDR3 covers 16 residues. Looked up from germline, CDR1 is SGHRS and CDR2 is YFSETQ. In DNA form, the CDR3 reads TGCGCCAGCAGCTCTTTAGGGACTGCAATGAACACTGAAGCTTTCTTT. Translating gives CASSSLGTAMNTEAFF.

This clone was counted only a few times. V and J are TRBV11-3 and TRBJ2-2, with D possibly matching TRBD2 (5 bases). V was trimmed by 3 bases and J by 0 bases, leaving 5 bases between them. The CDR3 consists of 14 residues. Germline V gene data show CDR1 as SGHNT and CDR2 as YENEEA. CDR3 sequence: CASSFGTNTGELFF. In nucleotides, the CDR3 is TGTGCCAGCAGCTTCGGGACGAACACCGGGGAGCTGTTTTTT.

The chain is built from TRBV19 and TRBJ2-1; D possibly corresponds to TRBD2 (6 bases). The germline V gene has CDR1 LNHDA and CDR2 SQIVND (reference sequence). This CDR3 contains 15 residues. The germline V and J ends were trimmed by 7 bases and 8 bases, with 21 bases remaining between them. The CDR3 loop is CASTRRGEGVDEQFF. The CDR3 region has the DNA TGTGCCAGTACCCGGCGGGGAGAAGGTGTCGATGAGCAGTTCTTC.

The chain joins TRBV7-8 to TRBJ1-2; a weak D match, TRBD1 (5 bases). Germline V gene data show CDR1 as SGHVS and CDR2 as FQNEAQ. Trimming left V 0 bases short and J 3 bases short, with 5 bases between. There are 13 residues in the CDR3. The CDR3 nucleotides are TGTGCCAGCAGCTTAGCAGGGGACTATGGCTACACCTTC. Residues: CASSLAGDYGYTF. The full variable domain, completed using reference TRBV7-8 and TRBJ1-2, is GAGVSQSPRYKVAKRGQDVALRCDPISGHVSLFWYQQALGQGPEFLTYFQNEAQLDKSGLPSDRFFAERPEGSVSTLKIQRTQQEDSAVYLCASSLAGDYGYTFGSGTRLTVV.

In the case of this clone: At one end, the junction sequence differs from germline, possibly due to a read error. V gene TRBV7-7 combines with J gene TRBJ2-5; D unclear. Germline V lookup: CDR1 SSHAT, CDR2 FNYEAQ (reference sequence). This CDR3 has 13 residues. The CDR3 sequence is CASSLLSVETQYF. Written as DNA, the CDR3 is TGTGCTAGCAGCTTATTGAGTGTGGAGACCCAGTACTTC.

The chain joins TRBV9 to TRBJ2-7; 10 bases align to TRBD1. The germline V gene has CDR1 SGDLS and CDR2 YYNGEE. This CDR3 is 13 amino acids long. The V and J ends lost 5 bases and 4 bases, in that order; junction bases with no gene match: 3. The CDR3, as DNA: TGTGCCAGCAGTCGACAGGGGGCTTACGAGCAGTACTTC. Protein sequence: CASSRQGAYEQYF.

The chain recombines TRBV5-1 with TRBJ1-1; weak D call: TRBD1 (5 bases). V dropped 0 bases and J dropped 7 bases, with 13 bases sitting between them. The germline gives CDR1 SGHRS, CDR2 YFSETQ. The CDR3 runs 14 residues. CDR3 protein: CASSLEGLPGEAFF. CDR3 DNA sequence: TGCGCCAGCAGCTTGGAGGGACTGCCGGGTGAAGCTTTCTTT.

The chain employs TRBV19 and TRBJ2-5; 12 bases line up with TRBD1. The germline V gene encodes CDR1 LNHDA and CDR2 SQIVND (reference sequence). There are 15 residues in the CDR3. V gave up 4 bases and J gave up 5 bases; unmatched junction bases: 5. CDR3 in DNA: TGTGCCAGTAGTACCGGGACAGGGGGCTTGGAGACCCAGTACTTC. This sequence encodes CASSTGTGGLETQYF.

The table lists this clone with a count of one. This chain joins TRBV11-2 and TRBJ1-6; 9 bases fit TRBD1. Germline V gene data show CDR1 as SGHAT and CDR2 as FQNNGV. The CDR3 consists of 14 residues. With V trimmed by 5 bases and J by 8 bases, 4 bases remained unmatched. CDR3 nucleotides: TGTGCCAGCAGCCGGCGGACAGGGGATTCACCCCTCCACTTT. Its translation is CASSRRTGDSPLHF.

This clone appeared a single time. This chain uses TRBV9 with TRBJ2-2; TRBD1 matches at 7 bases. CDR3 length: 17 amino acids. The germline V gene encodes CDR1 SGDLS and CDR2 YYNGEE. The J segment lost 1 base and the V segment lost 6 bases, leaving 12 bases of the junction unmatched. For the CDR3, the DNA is TGTGCCAGCACTAACCAGCCCTGGACAGGGAACACCGGGGAGCTGTTTTTT. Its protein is CASTNQPWTGNTGELFF.

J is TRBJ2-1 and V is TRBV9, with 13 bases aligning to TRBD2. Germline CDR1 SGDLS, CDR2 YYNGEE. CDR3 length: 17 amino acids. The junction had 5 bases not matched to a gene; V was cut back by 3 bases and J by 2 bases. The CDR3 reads CASSGGLAGETYNEQFF. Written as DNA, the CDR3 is TGTGCCAGCAGCGGCGGACTAGCGGGGGAGACCTACAATGAGCAGTTCTTC.

As DNA, the CDR3 is TGCGCCAGCAGCTTAAGAGGGGGAAACACTGAAGCTTTCTTT. It translates to CASSLRGGNTEAFF. V and J are TRBV5-1 and TRBJ1-1; D may be TRBD1 (6 bases). The CDR3 extends over 14 amino acids. Germline-derived CDR1 and CDR2 are SGHRS and YFSETQ. The V gene lost 2 bases and the J gene lost 2 bases, with 10 bases spanning the gap.

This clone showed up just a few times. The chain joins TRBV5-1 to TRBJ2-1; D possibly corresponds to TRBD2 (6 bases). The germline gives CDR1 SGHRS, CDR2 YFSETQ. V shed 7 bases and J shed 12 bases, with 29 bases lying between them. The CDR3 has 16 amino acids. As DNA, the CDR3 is TGCGCCAGCGGCCCCTCTGGTTCTACCACCTGGAGGGGGCAGTTCTTC. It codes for CASGPSGSTTWRGQFF.

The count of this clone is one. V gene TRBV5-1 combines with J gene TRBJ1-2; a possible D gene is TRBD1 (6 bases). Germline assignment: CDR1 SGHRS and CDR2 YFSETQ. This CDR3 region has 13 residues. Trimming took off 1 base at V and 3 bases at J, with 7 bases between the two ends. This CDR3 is CASSLPGDYGYTF. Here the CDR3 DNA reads TGCGCCAGCAGCTTGCCAGGGGACTATGGCTACACCTTC.

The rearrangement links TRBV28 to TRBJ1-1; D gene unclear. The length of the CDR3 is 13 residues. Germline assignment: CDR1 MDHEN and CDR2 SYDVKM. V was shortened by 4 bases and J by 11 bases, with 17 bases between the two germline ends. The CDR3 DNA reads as TGTGCCAGCAGTTCAACCTCAACCCTACCGGCTTTCTTT. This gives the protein CASSSTSTLPAFF.

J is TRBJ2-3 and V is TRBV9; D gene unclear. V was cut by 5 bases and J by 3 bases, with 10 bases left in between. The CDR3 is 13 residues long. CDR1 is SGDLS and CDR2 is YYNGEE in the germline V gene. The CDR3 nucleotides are TGTGCCAGCAGTTCCTCGGTTACAGATACGCAGTATTTT. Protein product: CASSSSVTDTQYF.

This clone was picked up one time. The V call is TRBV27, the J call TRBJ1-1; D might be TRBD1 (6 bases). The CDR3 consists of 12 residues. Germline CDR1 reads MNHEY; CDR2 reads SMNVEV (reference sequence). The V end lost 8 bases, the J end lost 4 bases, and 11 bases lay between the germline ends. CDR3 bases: TGTGCCAGCCAGAAAGGGGGCACTGAAGCTTTCTTT. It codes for CASQKGGTEAFF.